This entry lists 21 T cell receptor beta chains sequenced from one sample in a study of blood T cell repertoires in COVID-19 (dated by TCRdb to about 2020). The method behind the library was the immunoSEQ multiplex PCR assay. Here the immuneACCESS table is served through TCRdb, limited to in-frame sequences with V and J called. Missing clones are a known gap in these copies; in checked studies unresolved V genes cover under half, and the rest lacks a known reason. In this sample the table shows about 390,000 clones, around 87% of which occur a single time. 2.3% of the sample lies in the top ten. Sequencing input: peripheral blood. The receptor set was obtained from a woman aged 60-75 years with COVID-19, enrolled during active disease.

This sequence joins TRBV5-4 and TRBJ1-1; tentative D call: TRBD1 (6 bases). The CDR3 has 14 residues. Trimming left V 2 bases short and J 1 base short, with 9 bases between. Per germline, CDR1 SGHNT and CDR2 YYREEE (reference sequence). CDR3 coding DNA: TGTGCCAGCAGCTTTGCAGGGGAGAACACTGAAGCTTTCTTT. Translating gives CASSFAGENTEAFF.

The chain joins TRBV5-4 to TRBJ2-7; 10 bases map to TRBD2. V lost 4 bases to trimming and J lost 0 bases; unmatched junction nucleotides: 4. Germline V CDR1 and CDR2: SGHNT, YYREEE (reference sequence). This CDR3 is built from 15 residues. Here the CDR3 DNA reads TGTGCCAGCAGCCCGCTAGCGGGGGTCTCCTACGAGCAGTACTTC. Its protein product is CASSPLAGVSYEQYF.

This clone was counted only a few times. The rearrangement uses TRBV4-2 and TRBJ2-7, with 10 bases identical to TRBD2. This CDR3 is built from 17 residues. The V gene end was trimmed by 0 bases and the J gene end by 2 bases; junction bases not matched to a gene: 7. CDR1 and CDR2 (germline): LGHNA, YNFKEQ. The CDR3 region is CASSQDRSSGGTYEQYF. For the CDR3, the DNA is TGTGCCAGCAGCCAAGACCGGAGTAGCGGGGGGACCTACGAGCAGTACTTC.

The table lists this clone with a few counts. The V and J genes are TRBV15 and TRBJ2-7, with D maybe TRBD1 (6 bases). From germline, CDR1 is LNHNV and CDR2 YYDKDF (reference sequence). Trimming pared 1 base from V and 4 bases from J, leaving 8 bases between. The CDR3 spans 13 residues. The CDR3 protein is CATSRAQGYEQYF. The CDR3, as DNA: TGTGCCACCAGCAGAGCACAGGGATACGAGCAGTACTTC. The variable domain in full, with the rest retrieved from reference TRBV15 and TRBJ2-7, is DAMVIQNPRYQVTQFGKPVTLSCSQTLNHNVMYWYQQKSSQAPKLLFHYYDKDFNNEADTPDNFQSRRPNTSFCFLDIRSPGLGDTAMYLCATSRAQGYEQYFGPGTRLTVT.

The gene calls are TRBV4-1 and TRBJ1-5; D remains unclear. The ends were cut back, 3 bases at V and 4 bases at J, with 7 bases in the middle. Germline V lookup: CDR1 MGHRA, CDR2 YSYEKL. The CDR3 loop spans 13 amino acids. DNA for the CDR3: TGCGCCAGCAGCCAGGAGATAAATCAGCCCCAGCATTTT. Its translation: CASSQEINQPQHF.

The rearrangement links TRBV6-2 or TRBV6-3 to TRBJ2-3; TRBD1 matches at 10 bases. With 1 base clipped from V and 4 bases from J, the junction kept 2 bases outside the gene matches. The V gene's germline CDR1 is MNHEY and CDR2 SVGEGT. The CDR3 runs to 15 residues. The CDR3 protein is CASSYWDRGSDTQYF. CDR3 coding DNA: TGTGCCAGCAGTTACTGGGACAGGGGTTCAGATACGCAGTATTTT.

The CDR3 DNA is TGTGCCCACAGGGTTCACTACGAGCAGTACTTC. It translates to CAHRVHYEQYF. This rearrangement joins TRBV7-7 to TRBJ2-7; maybe TRBD1 (6 bases). The germline V gene encodes CDR1 SSHAT and CDR2 FNYEAQ (reference sequence). V lost 11 bases and J 3 bases, leaving 11 bases between the germline ends. The CDR3 covers 11 residues.

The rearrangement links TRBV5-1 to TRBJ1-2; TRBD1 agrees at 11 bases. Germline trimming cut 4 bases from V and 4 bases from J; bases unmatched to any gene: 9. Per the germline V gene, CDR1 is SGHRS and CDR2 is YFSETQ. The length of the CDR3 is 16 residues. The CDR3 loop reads CASSATSGTGGYGYTF. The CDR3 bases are TGCGCCAGCAGCGCAACTTCCGGGACAGGGGGCTATGGCTACACCTTC.

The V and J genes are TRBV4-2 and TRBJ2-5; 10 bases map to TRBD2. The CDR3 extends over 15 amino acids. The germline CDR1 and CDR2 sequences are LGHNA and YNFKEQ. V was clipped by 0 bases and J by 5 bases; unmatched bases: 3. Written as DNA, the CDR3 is TGTGCCAGCAGCCAAGAGGGAGCGGGGGGGGAGACCCAGTACTTC. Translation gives CASSQEGAGGETQYF.

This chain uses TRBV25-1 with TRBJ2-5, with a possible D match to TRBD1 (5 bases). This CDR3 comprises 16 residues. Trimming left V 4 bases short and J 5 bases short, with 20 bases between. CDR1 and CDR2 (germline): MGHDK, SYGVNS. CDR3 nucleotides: TGTGCCAGCAGTGTAGGGGCCTCTATCACGGCTGAGACCCAGTACTTC. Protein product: CASSVGASITAETQYF.

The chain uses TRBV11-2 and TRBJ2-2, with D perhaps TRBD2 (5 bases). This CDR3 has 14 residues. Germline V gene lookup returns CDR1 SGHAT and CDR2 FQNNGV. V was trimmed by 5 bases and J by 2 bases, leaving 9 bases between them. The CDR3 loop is CASSLRVNTGELFF. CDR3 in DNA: TGTGCCAGCAGCCTGAGGGTAAACACCGGGGAGCTGTTTTTT.

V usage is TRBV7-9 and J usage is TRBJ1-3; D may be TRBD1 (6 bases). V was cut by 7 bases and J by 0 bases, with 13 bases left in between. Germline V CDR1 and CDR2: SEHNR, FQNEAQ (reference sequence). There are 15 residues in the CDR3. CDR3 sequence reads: CASTPGTLSGNTIYF. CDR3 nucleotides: TGTGCCAGCACCCCGGGGACACTCTCTGGAAACACCATATATTTT.

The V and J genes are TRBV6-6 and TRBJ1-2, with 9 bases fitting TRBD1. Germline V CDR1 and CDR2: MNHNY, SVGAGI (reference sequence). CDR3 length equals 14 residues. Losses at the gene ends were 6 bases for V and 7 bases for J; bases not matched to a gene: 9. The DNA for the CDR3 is TGTGCCAGCAGCCCAGATACAGGGGGCGTTGGCTACACCTTC. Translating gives CASSPDTGGVGYTF.

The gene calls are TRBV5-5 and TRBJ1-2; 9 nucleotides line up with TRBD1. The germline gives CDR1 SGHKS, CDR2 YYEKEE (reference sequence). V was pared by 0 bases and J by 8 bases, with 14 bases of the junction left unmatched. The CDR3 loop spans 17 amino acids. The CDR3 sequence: CASSLEAGQGTLSGYTF. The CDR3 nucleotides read TGTGCCAGCAGCTTGGAAGCGGGACAGGGCACATTGAGCGGCTACACCTTC. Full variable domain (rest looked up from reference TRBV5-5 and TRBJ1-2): DAGVTQSPTHLIKTRGQQVTLRCSPISGHKSVSWYQQVLGQGPQFIFQYYEKEERGRGNFPDRFSARQFPNYSSELNVNALLLGDSALYLCASSLEAGQGTLSGYTFGSGTRLTVV.

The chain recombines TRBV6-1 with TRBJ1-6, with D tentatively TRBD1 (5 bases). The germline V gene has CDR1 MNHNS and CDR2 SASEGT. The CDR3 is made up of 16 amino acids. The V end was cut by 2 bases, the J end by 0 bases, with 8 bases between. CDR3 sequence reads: CASSEQGFSYNSPLHF. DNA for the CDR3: TGTGCCAGCAGTGAACAGGGTTTCTCCTATAATTCACCCCTCCACTTT.

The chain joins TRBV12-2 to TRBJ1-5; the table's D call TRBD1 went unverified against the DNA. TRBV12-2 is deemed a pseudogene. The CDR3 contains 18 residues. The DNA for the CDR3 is TGTGCAAGTCGCTTAGAATGGTCAGGGGCGGACGGCAATCAGCCCCAGCATTTT. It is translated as CASRLEWSGADGNQPQHF.

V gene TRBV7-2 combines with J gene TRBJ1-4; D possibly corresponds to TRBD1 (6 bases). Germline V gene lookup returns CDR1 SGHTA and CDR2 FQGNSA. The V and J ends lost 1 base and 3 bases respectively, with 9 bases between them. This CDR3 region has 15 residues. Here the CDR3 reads CASSLVDRSNEKLFF. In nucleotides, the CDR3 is TGTGCCAGCAGCTTAGTCGACAGGTCTAATGAAAAACTGTTTTTT.

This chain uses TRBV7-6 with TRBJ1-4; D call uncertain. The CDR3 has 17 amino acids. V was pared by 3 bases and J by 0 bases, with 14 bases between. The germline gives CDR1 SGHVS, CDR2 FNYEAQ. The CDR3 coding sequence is TGTGCCAGCAGCTTCTACCCGCCTCCCGCAACTAATGAAAAACTGTTTTTT. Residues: CASSFYPPPATNEKLFF.

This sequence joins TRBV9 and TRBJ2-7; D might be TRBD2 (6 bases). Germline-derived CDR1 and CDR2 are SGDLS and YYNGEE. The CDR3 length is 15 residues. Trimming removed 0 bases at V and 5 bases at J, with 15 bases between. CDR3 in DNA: TGTGCCAGCAGCGTAGAAGGAGGGTTCAACCACGAGCAGTACTTC. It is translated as CASSVEGGFNHEQYF.

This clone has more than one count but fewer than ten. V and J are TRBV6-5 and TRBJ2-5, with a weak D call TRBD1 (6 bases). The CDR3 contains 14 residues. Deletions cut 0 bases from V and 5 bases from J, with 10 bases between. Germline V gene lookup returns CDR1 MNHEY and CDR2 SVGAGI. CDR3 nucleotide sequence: TGTGCCAGCAGTTACTCGGCAGGGGCGGAGACCCAGTACTTC. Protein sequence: CASSYSAGAETQYF.

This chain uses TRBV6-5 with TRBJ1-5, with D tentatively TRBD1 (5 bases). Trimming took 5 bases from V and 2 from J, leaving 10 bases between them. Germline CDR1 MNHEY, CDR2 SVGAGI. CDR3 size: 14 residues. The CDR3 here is CASSTQGGNQPQHF. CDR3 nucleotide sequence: TGTGCCAGCAGTACTCAGGGCGGCAATCAGCCCCAGCATTTT.